Listed below are T cell receptor beta chains from one sample, sequenced in a study of cytomegalovirus exposure and HLA in healthy donors. Produced via immunoSEQ multiplex PCR; TCRdb's table is partial and in-frame only. Here the sample spans some 110,000 clones, 70% to 85% being singletons. The specimen sequenced was PBMCs. The receptors derive from a man aged 45-65 years in good health and CMV-seropositive. Each CDR3 is given with its conserved first and last residue. A D gene is named only where the DNA matches it firmly. Clone size is stated in some rows and not others, as once, few, many or a class when expanded.

abundance: few
d_gene: .
j_gene: TRBJ2-3
v_gene: TRBV18
CDR3aa: CASSPPGGADTQYF
CDR3nt: TGTGCCAGCTCACCACCGGGCGGGGCTGACACGCAGTATTTT

abundance: .
d_gene: .
j_gene: TRBJ2-5
v_gene: TRBV7-7
CDR3aa: CASSLAEQGRETQYF
CDR3nt: TGTGCCAGCAGCTTAGCGGAACAGGGACGAGAGACCCAGTACTTC

abundance: few
d_gene: TRBD1
j_gene: TRBJ1-1
v_gene: TRBV19
CDR3aa: CASSTGTGRYGEAFF
CDR3nt: TGTGCCAGTAGTACCGGGACAGGGAGGTATGGTGAAGCTTTCTTT

abundance: .
d_gene: TRBD1
j_gene: TRBJ2-7
v_gene: TRBV6-5
CDR3aa: CASRRQGGYEQYF
CDR3nt: TGTGCCAGCAGGAGACAGGGGGGCTACGAGCAGTACTTC

abundance: .
d_gene: TRBD1
j_gene: TRBJ1-2
v_gene: TRBV6-5
CDR3aa: CASSQGQGETYGYTF
CDR3nt: TGTGCCAGCAGCCAAGGACAGGGGGAAACCTATGGCTACACCTTC

abundance: .
d_gene: .
j_gene: TRBJ1-1
v_gene: TRBV6-5
CDR3aa: CASSSGWRTEAFF
CDR3nt: TGTGCCAGCAGTTCCGGGTGGAGGACTGAAGCTTTCTTT

abundance: .
d_gene: TRBD2
j_gene: TRBJ2-3
v_gene: TRBV10-2
CDR3aa: CASSEDLAGGTYTDTQYF
CDR3nt: TGCGCCAGCAGTGAGGATTTAGCGGGAGGGACTTACACAGATACGCAGTATTTT

abundance: .
d_gene: TRBD1
j_gene: TRBJ2-7
v_gene: TRBV6-5
CDR3aa: CASSPTGGGEQYF
CDR3nt: TGTGCCAGCAGCCCCACAGGGGGAGGAGAGCAGTACTTC

abundance: once
d_gene: TRBD2
j_gene: TRBJ2-3
v_gene: TRBV7-8
CDR3aa: CASSLEGLSTDTQYF
CDR3nt: TGTGCCAGCAGCTTAGAGGGACTAAGCACAGATACGCAGTATTTT

abundance: .
d_gene: TRBD1
j_gene: TRBJ1-2
v_gene: TRBV28
CDR3aa: CASSLGAEGALGYTF
CDR3nt: TGTGCCAGCAGTTTAGGGGCTGAGGGGGCATTAGGCTACACCTTC

abundance: .
d_gene: .
j_gene: TRBJ1-1
v_gene: TRBV19
CDR3aa: CASTNTGLNTEAFF
CDR3nt: TGTGCCAGTACCAATACAGGGCTGAACACTGAAGCTTTCTTT

abundance: .
d_gene: TRBD2
j_gene: TRBJ2-3
v_gene: TRBV5-4
CDR3aa: CASSSGLAGVRVPDTQYF
CDR3nt: TGTGCCAGCAGCTCAGGACTAGCGGGAGTTAGGGTTCCAGATACGCAGTATTTT

abundance: .
d_gene: TRBD2
j_gene: TRBJ2-1
v_gene: TRBV6-5
CDR3aa: CASSSYSGVPYNEQFF
CDR3nt: TGTGCCAGCAGTTCTTATAGCGGGGTCCCCTACAATGAGCAGTTCTTC

abundance: .
d_gene: .
j_gene: TRBJ1-2
v_gene: TRBV19
CDR3aa: CASSIGTGYGYTF
CDR3nt: TGTGCCAGTAGTATAGGGACTGGCTATGGCTACACCTTC

abundance: .
d_gene: TRBD1
j_gene: TRBJ1-5
v_gene: TRBV18
CDR3aa: CASSPGTGDQPQHF
CDR3nt: TGTGCCAGCTCACCCGGGACAGGAGATCAGCCCCAGCATTTT

abundance: .
d_gene: TRBD1
j_gene: TRBJ2-7
v_gene: TRBV5-1
CDR3aa: CASSILTGGGEQYF
CDR3nt: TGCGCCAGCAGCATATTGACAGGGGGCGGCGAGCAGTACTTC

abundance: .
d_gene: TRBD1
j_gene: TRBJ2-3
v_gene: TRBV6-6
CDR3aa: CASRAGTGGTDTQYF
CDR3nt: TGTGCCAGCAGGGCGGGGACAGGGGGCACAGATACGCAGTATTTT

abundance: .
d_gene: TRBD2
j_gene: TRBJ2-1
v_gene: TRBV6-4
CDR3aa: CASIPAGGPYNEQFF
CDR3nt: TGTGCCAGCATTCCAGCGGGGGGGCCCTACAATGAGCAGTTCTTC

abundance: .
d_gene: .
j_gene: TRBJ1-4
v_gene: TRBV2
CDR3aa: CASSGFPQQGEKLFF
CDR3nt: TGTGCCAGCAGTGGGTTCCCGCAGCAGGGGGAAAAACTGTTTTTT

abundance: once
d_gene: TRBD1
j_gene: TRBJ1-4
v_gene: TRBV30
CDR3aa: CAWGGTGATNEKLFF
CDR3nt: TGTGCCTGGGGAGGGACAGGCGCAACTAATGAAAAACTGTTTTTT

abundance: .
d_gene: TRBD2
j_gene: TRBJ2-6
v_gene: TRBV5-6
CDR3aa: CASSGGLSGANVLTF
CDR3nt: TGTGCCAGCAGCGGGGGACTATCTGGGGCCAACGTCCTGACTTTC

abundance: .
d_gene: .
j_gene: TRBJ1-4
v_gene: TRBV30
CDR3aa: CAWSMGHLIEKLFF
CDR3nt: TGTGCCTGGAGTATGGGACACCTTATTGAAAAACTGTTTTTT

abundance: once
d_gene: .
j_gene: TRBJ2-3
v_gene: TRBV5-6
CDR3aa: CASSLSGTLTDTQYF
CDR3nt: TGTGCCAGCAGCTTGTCAGGGACTCTTACAGATACGCAGTATTTT

abundance: many
d_gene: TRBD2
j_gene: TRBJ2-3
v_gene: TRBV6-4
CDR3aa: CASSEQSGGATDTQYF
CDR3nt: TGTGCCAGCAGTGAGCAGAGCGGGGGGGCGACAGATACGCAGTATTTT

abundance: .
d_gene: .
j_gene: TRBJ1-2
v_gene: TRBV27
CDR3aa: CASSSLSGGLGYTF
CDR3nt: TGTGCCAGCAGTTCACTTTCCGGGGGGTTAGGCTACACCTTC

abundance: .
d_gene: TRBD2
j_gene: TRBJ2-3
v_gene: TRBV7-8
CDR3aa: CASSLVSAGVADTQYF
CDR3nt: TGTGCCAGCAGCTTGGTTTCTGCGGGGGTGGCAGATACGCAGTATTTT

abundance: .
d_gene: .
j_gene: TRBJ2-7
v_gene: TRBV4-2
CDR3aa: CASSQDPGTSYEQYF
CDR3nt: TGTGCCAGCAGCCAAGACCCAGGTACCTCCTACGAGCAGTACTTC

abundance: .
d_gene: .
j_gene: TRBJ2-7
v_gene: TRBV5-1
CDR3aa: CASSLGGTGAYEQYF
CDR3nt: TGCGCCAGCAGCTTGGGGGGGACTGGTGCCTACGAGCAGTACTTC

abundance: .
d_gene: TRBD2
j_gene: TRBJ2-1
v_gene: TRBV5-4
CDR3aa: CASSLASGNEQFF
CDR3nt: TGTGCCAGCAGCTTGGCTAGCGGCAATGAGCAGTTCTTC

abundance: .
d_gene: .
j_gene: TRBJ2-7
v_gene: TRBV18
CDR3aa: CASSRDTRPYEQYF
CDR3nt: TGTGCCAGCTCCAGGGACACTCGCCCCTACGAGCAGTACTTC

abundance: .
d_gene: .
j_gene: TRBJ2-3
v_gene: TRBV19
CDR3aa: CASSIGGRGTSTDTQYF
CDR3nt: TGTGCCAGTAGTATTGGTGGGCGGGGTACTAGCACAGATACGCAGTATTTT

abundance: .
d_gene: .
j_gene: TRBJ1-1
v_gene: TRBV7-5
CDR3aa: CARSFCYTTGGTEAFF
CDR3nt: TGTGCCAGAAGCTTTTGTTATACAACAGGGGGCACTGAAGCTTTCTTT

abundance: .
d_gene: TRBD2
j_gene: TRBJ2-5
v_gene: TRBV19
CDR3aa: CASSNSGGLGETQYF
CDR3nt: TGTGCCAGTAGTAACAGCGGGGGTCTAGGTGAGACCCAGTACTTC

abundance: .
d_gene: TRBD1
j_gene: TRBJ1-1
v_gene: TRBV7-9
CDR3aa: CASSPLGGQGPNTEAFF
CDR3nt: TGTGCCAGCAGCCCCCTCGGAGGACAGGGCCCGAACACTGAAGCTTTCTTT

abundance: .
d_gene: TRBD1
j_gene: TRBJ2-5
v_gene: TRBV23-1
CDR3aa: CASSRIGRGPPWETQYF
CDR3nt: TGCGCCAGCAGTCGGATCGGCAGGGGGCCCCCTTGGGAGACCCAGTACTTC

abundance: .
d_gene: .
j_gene: TRBJ1-1
v_gene: TRBV7-2
CDR3aa: CASSSRALLMNTEAFF
CDR3nt: TGTGCCAGCAGCTCCAGGGCCCTCCTAATGAACACTGAAGCTTTCTTT

abundance: few
d_gene: .
j_gene: TRBJ2-1
v_gene: TRBV6-5
CDR3aa: CASSYWGGAADEQFF
CDR3nt: TGTGCCAGCAGCTATTGGGGGGGGGCTGCGGATGAGCAGTTCTTC

abundance: .
d_gene: .
j_gene: TRBJ2-7
v_gene: TRBV20-1
CDR3aa: CSAERSYEQYF
CDR3nt: TGCAGTGCTGAGAGGTCCTACGAGCAGTACTTC

abundance: .
d_gene: .
j_gene: TRBJ2-3
v_gene: TRBV7-3
CDR3aa: CASSLGQYTDTQYF
CDR3nt: TGTGCCAGCAGCTTAGGGCAGTACACAGATACGCAGTATTTT

abundance: .
d_gene: .
j_gene: TRBJ2-5
v_gene: TRBV5-1
CDR3aa: CASSLGAGAQETQYF
CDR3nt: TGCGCCAGCAGCTTGGGGGCAGGGGCCCAAGAGACCCAGTACTTC